This T cell receptor (beta chain) comes out of a study of Graves' ophthalmopathy and Graves' hyperthyroidism. V was shortened by 0 bases and J by 4 bases, with 6 bases between the two germline ends. The germline V gene has CDR1 SGHTA and CDR2 FQGNSA. This CDR3 has 13 amino acids. The study amplified TCR beta CDR3 regions using RNA transcripts. RT-PCR was first run with HTBI primers, then multiplex PCR in a second round. TCRdb independently ran MiXCR on the multiplex PCR reads; one entry per CDR3 protein. In the table there are hundreds of thousands of distinct CDR3 sequences, about 21% of which are singletons. Overall study results and limits: Forecasting of ophthalmopathy progression by the model achieved around 71% sensitivity and less than 80% specificity.

The PBMC fraction was derived from around 10 ml of fresh peripheral blood. This clonotype was counted at least ten times. Its antigen is as yet unknown. The sequenced material came from peripheral blood. The origin of this receptor is a woman aged 18-30 years with stable Graves' hyperthyroidism. The V and J genes are TRBV7-2 and TRBJ2-5; D uncertain. The CDR3 DNA is TGTGCCAGCAGCTTAGCTAGAGGAGAGACCCAGTACTTC. Protein sequence: CASSLARGETQYF.